This T cell receptor (beta chain) was profiled in a study of T cell responses to AZD1222 COVID-19 vaccine. Using immunoSEQ multiplex PCR, the repertoire was profiled, and TCRdb retains in-frame clones only, with some absent. The table has roughly 120,000 clones, 80% to 90% seen once. The TCR originated in an adult in good health. Here the sequenced sample was peripheral blood, taken on day 0 of MenACWY control vaccination.

The CDR3 sequence is CASSPQGASYGYTF. The CDR3 DNA reads TGTGCCAGCAGCCCCCAGGGGGCTTCCTATGGCTACACCTTC. J is TRBJ1-2 and V is TRBV7-2; 8 positions agree with TRBD1. This CDR3 spans 14 amino acids. J was trimmed by 4 bases and V by 5 bases; bases with no gene match: 6. Germline V gene lookup returns CDR1 SGHTA and CDR2 FQGNSA.